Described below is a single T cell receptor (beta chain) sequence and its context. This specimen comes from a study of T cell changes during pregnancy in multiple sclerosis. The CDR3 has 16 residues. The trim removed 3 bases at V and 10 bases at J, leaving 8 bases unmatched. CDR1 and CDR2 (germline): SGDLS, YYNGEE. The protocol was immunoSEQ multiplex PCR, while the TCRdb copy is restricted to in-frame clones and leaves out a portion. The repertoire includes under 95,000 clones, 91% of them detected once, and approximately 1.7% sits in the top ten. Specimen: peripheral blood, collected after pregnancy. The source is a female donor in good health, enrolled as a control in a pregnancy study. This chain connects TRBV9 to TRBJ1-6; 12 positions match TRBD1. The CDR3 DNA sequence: TGTGCCAGCAGCGCCTACCTGGGACAGGGGGCCTCACCCCTCCACTTT. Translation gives CASSAYLGQGASPLHF.